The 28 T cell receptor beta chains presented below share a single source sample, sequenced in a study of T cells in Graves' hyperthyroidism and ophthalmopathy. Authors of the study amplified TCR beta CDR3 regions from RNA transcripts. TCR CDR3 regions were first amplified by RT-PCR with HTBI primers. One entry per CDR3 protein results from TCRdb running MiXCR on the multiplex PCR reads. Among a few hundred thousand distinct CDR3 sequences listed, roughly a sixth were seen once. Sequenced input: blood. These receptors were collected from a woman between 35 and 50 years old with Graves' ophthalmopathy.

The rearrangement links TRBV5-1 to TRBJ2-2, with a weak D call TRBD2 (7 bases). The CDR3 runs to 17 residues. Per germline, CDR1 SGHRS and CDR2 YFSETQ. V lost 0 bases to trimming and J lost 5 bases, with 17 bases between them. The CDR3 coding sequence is TGCGCCAGCAGCTTGGGCCCAGGGGCGCGGGAGACCGGGGAGCTGTTTTTT. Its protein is CASSLGPGARETGELFF.

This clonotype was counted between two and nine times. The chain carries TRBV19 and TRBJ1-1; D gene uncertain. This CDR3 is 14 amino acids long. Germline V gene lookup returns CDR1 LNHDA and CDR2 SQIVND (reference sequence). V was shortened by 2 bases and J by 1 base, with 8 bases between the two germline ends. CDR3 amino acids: CASSIWQTNTEAFF. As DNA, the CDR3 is TGTGCCAGTAGTATATGGCAGACGAACACTGAAGCTTTCTTT.

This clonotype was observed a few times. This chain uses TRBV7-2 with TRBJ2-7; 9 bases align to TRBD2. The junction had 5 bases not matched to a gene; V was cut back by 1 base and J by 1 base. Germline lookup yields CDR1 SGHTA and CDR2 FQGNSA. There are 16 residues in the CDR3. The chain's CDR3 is CASSLVSTSGSYEQYF. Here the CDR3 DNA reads TGTGCCAGCAGCTTAGTATCTACTAGCGGGTCCTACGAGCAGTACTTC.

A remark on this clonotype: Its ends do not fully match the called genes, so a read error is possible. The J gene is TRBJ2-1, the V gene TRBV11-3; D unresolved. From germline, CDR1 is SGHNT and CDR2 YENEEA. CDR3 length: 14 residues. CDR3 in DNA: TGTGCCGGCAGCCCCCATACGACGGTGAATGAGCAGTTCTTC. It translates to CAGSPHTTVNEQFF.

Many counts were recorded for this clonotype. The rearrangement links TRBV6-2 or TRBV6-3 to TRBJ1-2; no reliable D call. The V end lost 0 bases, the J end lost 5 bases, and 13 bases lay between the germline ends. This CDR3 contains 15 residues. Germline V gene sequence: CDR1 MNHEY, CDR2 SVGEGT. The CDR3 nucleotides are TGTGCCAGCAGTTACTCAGGCAGGCTTCAATATGGCTACACCTTC. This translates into CASSYSGRLQYGYTF.

The CDR3 bases are TGCGCCAGCAGTGAGGTGGGAAAGGGTCGCTACACCTTC. It yields the protein CASSEVGKGRYTF. The chain carries TRBV10-2 and TRBJ1-2; D is unresolved. Trimming took off 2 bases at V and 9 bases at J, with 13 bases between the two ends. Germline V CDR1 and CDR2: WSHSY, SAAADI. The CDR3 extends over 13 amino acids.

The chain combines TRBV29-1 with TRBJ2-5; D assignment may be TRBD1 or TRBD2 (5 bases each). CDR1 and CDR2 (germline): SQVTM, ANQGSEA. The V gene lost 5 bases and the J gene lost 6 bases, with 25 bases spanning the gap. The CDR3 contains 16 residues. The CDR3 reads CSVFPSQGGLLKTQYF. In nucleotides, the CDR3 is TGCAGCGTTTTCCCGAGCCAGGGTGGACTTTTGAAGACCCAGTACTTC.

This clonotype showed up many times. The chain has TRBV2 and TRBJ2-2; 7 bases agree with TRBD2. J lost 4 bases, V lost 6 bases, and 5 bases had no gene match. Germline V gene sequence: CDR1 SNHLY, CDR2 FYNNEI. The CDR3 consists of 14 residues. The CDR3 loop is CASRRLATTGELFF. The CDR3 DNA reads TGTGCCAGCAGAAGACTAGCTACCACCGGGGAGCTGTTTTTT.

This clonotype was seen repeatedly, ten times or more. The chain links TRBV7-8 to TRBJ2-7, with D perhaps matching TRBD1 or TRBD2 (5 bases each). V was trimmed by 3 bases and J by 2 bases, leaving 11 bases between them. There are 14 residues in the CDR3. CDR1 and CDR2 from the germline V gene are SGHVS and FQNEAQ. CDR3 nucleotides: TGTGCCAGCAGCTTGTCCGGGACGGCCTACGAGCAGTACTTC. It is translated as CASSLSGTAYEQYF.

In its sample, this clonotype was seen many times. The CDR3 sequence: CAVHGEATDTQYF. In DNA form, the CDR3 reads TGTGCCGTACACGGGGAAGCCACAGATACGCAGTATTTT. V gene TRBV11-2 combines with J gene TRBJ2-3; a weak D match, TRBD2 (5 bases). CDR3 size: 13 residues. CDR1 is SGHAT, CDR2 FQNNGV, per germline. The V end was cut by 11 bases, the J end by 2 bases, with 14 bases between.

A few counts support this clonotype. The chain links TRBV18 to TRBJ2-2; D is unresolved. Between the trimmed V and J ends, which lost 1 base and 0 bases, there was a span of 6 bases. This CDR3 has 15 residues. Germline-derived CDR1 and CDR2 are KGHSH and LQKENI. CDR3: CASSPRAANTGELFF. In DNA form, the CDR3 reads TGTGCCAGCTCACCACGCGCCGCGAACACCGGGGAGCTGTTTTTT.

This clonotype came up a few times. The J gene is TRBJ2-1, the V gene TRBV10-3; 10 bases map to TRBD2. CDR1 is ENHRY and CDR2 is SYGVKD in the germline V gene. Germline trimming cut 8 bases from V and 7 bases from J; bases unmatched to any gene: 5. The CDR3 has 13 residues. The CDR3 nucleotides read TGTGCCATCTTAGCGGGAGGACTTAATGAGCAGTTCTTC. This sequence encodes CAILAGGLNEQFF.

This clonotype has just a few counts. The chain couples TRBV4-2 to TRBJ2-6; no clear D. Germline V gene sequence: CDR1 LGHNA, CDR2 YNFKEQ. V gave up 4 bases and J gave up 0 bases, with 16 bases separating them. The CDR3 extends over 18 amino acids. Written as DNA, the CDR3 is TGTGCCAGCAGCCCTCATGGAATGTCAAGCTCTGGGGCCAACGTCCTGACTTTC. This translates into CASSPHGMSSSGANVLTF.

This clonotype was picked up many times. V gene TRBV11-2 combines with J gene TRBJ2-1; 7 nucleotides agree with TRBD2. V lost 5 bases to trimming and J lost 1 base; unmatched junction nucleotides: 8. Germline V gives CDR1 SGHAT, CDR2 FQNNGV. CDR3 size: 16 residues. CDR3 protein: CASSTRGSGSYNEQFF. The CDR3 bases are TGTGCCAGCAGCACCCGGGGTAGCGGGTCCTACAATGAGCAGTTCTTC.

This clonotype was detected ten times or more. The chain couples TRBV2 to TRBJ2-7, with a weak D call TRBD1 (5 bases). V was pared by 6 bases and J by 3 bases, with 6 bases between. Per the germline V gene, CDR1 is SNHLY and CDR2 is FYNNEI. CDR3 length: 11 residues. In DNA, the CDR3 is TGTGCCAGCAGGGACAACTACGAGCAGTACTTC. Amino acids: CASRDNYEQYF.

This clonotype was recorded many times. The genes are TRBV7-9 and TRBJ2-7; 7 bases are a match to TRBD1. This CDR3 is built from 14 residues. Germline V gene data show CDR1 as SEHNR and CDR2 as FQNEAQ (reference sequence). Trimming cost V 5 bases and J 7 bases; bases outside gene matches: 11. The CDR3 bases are TGTGCCAGCAGCCCTGGGACAGCCACTACGGAGCAGTACTTC. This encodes CASSPGTATTEQYF.

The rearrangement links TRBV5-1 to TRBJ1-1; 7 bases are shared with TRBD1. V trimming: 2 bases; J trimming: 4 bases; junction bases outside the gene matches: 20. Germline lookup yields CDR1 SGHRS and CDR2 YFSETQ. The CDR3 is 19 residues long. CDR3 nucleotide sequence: TGCGCCAGCAGCTTAAGTAACGTCCAGAGACAGGGTCGGAGCACTGAAGCTTTCTTT. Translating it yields CASSLSNVQRQGRSTEAFF.

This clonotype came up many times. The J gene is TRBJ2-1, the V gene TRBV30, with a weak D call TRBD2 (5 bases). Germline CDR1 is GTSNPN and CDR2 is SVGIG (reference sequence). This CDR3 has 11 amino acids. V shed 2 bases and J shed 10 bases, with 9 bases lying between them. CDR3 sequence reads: CAWSIGGEQFF. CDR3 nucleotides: TGTGCCTGGAGTATCGGCGGGGAGCAGTTCTTC.

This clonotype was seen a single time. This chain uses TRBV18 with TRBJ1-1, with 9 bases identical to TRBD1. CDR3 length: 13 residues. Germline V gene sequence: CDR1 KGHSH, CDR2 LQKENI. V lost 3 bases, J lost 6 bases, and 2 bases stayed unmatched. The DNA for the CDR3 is TGTGCCAGCTCACCGGACAGGGGATCTGAAGCTTTCTTT. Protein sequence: CASSPDRGSEAFF. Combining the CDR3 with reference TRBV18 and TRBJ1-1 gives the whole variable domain NAGVMQNPRHLVRRRGQEARLRCSPMKGHSHVYWYRQLPEEGLKFMVYLQKENIIDESGMPKERFSAEFPKEGPSILRIQQVVRGDSAAYFCASSPDRGSEAFFGQGTRLTVV.

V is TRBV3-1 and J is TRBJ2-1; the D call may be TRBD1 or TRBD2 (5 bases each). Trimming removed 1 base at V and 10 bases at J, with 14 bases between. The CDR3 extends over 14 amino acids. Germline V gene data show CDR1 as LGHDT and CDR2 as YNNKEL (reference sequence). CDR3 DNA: TGTGCCAGCAGCCAAGGGGGGTACGAAGGGGAGCAGTTCTTC. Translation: CASSQGGYEGEQFF.

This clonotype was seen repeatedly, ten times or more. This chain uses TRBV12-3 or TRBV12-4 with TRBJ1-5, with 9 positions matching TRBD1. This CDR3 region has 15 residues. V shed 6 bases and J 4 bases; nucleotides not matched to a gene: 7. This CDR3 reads CASSPWGQGNQPQHF. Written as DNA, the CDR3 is TGTGCCAGCAGCCCTTGGGGACAGGGTAATCAGCCCCAGCATTTT.

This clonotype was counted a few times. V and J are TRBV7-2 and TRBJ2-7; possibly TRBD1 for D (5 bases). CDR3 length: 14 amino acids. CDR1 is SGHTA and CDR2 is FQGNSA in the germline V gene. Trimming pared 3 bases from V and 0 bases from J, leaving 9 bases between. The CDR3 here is CASSFYRNSYEQYF. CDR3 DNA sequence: TGTGCCAGCAGCTTTTACAGGAACTCCTACGAGCAGTACTTC. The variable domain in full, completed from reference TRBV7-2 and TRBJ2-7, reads GAGVSQSPSNKVTEKGKDVELRCDPISGHTALYWYRQSLGQGLEFLIYFQGNSAPDKSGLPSDRFSAERTGGSVSTLTIQRTQQEDSAVYLCASSFYRNSYEQYFGPGTRLTVT.

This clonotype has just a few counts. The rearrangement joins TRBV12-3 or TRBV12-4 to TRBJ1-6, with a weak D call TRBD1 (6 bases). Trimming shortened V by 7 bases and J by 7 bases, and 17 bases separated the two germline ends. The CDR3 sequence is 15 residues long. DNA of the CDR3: TGTGCCAGCACCAAGGGGGGGGGGGAGAATTCACCCCTCCACTTT. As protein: CASTKGGGENSPLHF.

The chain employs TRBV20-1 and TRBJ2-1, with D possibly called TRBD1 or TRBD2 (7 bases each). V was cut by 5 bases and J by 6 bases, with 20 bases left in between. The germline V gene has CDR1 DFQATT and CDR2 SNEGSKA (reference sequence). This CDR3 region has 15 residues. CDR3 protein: CSARPSGGVPNEQFF. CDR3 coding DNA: TGCAGTGCTCGCCCCTCAGGGGGGGTTCCCAATGAGCAGTTCTTC.

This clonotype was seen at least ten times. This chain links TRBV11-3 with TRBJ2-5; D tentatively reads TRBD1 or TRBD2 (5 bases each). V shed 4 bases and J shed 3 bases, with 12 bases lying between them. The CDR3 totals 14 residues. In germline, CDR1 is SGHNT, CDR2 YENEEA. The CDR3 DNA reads TGTGCCAGCAGCTCCGGGGCCACTAAAGAGACCCAGTACTTC. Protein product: CASSSGATKETQYF. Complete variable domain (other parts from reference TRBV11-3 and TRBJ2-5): EAGVVQSPRYKIIEKKQPVAFWCNPISGHNTLYWYLQNLGQGPELLIRYENEEAVDDSQLPKDRFSAERLKGVDSTLKIQPAELGDSAVYLCASSSGATKETQYFGPGTRLLVL.

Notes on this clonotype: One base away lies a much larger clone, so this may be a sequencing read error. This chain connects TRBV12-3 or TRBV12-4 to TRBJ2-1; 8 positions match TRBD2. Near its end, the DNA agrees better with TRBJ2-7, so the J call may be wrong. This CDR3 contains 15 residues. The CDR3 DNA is TGTGCCAGCAGCGTAGGTGGCGGGGGGTACAATGAGCAGTACTTC. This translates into CASSVGGGGYNEQYF.

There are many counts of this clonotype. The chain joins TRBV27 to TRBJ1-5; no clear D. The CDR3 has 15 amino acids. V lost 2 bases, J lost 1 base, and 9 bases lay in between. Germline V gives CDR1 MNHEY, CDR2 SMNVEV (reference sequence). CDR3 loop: CASSLRLGSNQPQHF. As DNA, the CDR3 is TGTGCCAGCAGTTTACGTTTAGGGAGCAATCAGCCCCAGCATTTT.

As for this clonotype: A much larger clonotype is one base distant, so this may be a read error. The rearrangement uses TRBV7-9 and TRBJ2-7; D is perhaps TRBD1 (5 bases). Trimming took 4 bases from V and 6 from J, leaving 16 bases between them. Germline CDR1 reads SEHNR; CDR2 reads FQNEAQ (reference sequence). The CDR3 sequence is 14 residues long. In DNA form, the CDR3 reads TGTGCCAGCAGCTCCAAAAGCAGGGTTCGCGAGCAGTACTTC. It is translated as CASSSKSRVREQYF.